One and the same sample provided the 26 T cell receptor beta chains below, sequenced in a study of CD8 T cells in ankylosing spondylitis. TCRdb fed the 5' RACE reads into MiXCR, producing one record per CDR3 protein. Among some 46,000 distinct CDR3 sequences, approximately 10% were seen once, and the ten largest hold approximately 1.4%. Material for sequencing was blood, either unsorted or a sorted T cell fraction (not recorded which). The receptor source for this set is a male donor with ankylosing spondylitis or in good health (not recorded which).

This clonotype was recorded many times. V is TRBV6-5 and J is TRBJ2-7; the D gene is possibly TRBD2 (7 bases). From germline, CDR1 is MNHEY and CDR2 SVGAGI. The CDR3 sequence is 15 residues long. Trimming shortened V by 0 bases and J by 4 bases, and 13 bases separated the two germline ends. CDR3 protein: CASSYSGGGLYEQYF. The DNA of the CDR3 is TGTGCCAGCAGTTACTCGGGAGGGGGGCTATACGAGCAGTACTTC.

This clonotype was observed at least ten times. The genes are TRBV3-1 and TRBJ1-5; D remains ambiguous. CDR1 is LGHDT, CDR2 YNNKEL, per germline (reference sequence). The CDR3 runs 14 residues. Deletions cut 3 bases from V and 0 bases from J, with 6 bases between. The DNA for the CDR3 is TGTGCCAGCAGCCAGACGTATAGCAATCAGCCCCAGCATTTT. This translates into CASSQTYSNQPQHF.

This clonotype came up many times. The chain recombines TRBV5-5 with TRBJ2-5, with 8 bases fitting TRBD2. The CDR3 loop spans 13 amino acids. CDR1 is SGHKS, CDR2 YYEKEE, per germline (reference sequence). J lost 4 bases, V lost 5 bases, and 4 bases had no gene match. CDR3: CASRGLDRETQYF. DNA for the CDR3: TGTGCCAGCAGGGGACTAGATAGAGAGACCCAGTACTTC.

The V gene is TRBV14, the J gene TRBJ2-7; D perhaps matches TRBD1 (5 bases). V lost 6 bases and J lost 11, with 20 bases in between. The CDR3 is 13 amino acids. In germline, CDR1 is SGHDN, CDR2 FVKESK. The CDR3, as DNA: TGTGCCAGCAGGCAACCCAAGACAGCGACGGAGTACTTC. It encodes CASRQPKTATEYF.

This chain connects TRBV20-1 to TRBJ2-1; tentatively, D is TRBD2 (7 bases). Germline CDR1 DFQATT, CDR2 SNEGSKA (reference sequence). The CDR3 is made up of 14 amino acids. Between the trimmed V and J ends, which lost 6 bases and 6 bases, there was a span of 18 bases. This CDR3 reads CSARGGGDLNEQFF. CDR3 in DNA: TGCAGTGCCAGGGGTGGGGGGGACCTCAATGAGCAGTTCTTC.

The rearrangement joins TRBV29-1 to TRBJ2-7; 12 nucleotides line up with TRBD2. Germline lookup yields CDR1 SQVTM and CDR2 ANQGSEA. The length of the CDR3 is 15 residues. J was trimmed by 1 base and V by 7 bases; bases with no gene match: 8. The CDR3 coding sequence is TGCAGCGCCTCCCCCGGACTAGCGGGGTCCTACGAGCAGTACTTC. Its protein product is CSASPGLAGSYEQYF.

This clonotype was detected ten times or more. The CDR3 sequence: CASSLAPPGDTQYF. CDR3 bases: TGCGCCAGCAGCTTGGCTCCACCCGGGGATACGCAGTATTTT. The genes are TRBV5-1 and TRBJ2-3; D ambiguous. V lost 0 bases and J lost 6, with 11 bases in between. Per the germline V gene, CDR1 is SGHRS and CDR2 is YFSETQ. This CDR3 region has 14 residues.

This clonotype showed up many times. Its ends do not fully match the called genes, so a read error is possible. The chain employs TRBV12-3 or TRBV12-4 and TRBJ2-2; no clear D gene. This CDR3 is 13 amino acids long. In DNA form, the CDR3 reads TGTGCCAGCAGCTTAGGGCCCACCGGGGAGCTGTTTTTT. Translation gives CASSLGPTGELFF.

This clonotype was detected once. The chain recombines TRBV7-2 with TRBJ2-1, with 9 bases matching TRBD2. Germline CDR1 and CDR2: SGHTA and FQGNSA. Trimming at V came to 4 bases and at J to 4 bases, leaving 8 bases not matched to a gene. The CDR3 covers 16 residues. In DNA, the CDR3 is TGTGCCAGCAGCTCCGACATTAGCGGGGGTTACAATGAGCAGTTCTTC. Protein product: CASSSDISGGYNEQFF. The whole variable domain, filled in from reference TRBV7-2 and TRBJ2-1, reads GAGVSQSPSNKVTEKGKDVELRCDPISGHTALYWYRQSLGQGLEFLIYFQGNSAPDKSGLPSDRFSAERTGGSVSTLTIQRTQQEDSAVYLCASSSDISGGYNEQFFGPGTRLTVL.

The table lists this clonotype with many counts. V gene TRBV29-1 combines with J gene TRBJ1-2; no clear D. V was cut by 7 bases and J by 2 bases, with 11 bases left in between. This CDR3 contains 12 residues. Germline values: CDR1 SQVTM, CDR2 ANQGSEA. The CDR3 nucleotides read TGCAGCGCCTCCTACACCAACTATGGCTACACCTTC. Translation gives CSASYTNYGYTF.

This clonotype was recorded at least ten times. V gene TRBV28 combines with J gene TRBJ2-7; 9 nucleotides align to TRBD1. The CDR3 loop spans 14 amino acids. Germline assignment: CDR1 MDHEN and CDR2 SYDVKM. The V gene end was trimmed by 5 bases and the J gene end by 6 bases; junction bases not matched to a gene: 8. In nucleotides, the CDR3 is TGTGCCAGCAGTATCCTGACAGGGGGTGGCGAGCAGTACTTC. The encoded protein is CASSILTGGGEQYF.

This clonotype appeared a few times. The rearrangement joins TRBV5-1 to TRBJ2-5, with 7 bases lining up with TRBD1. The CDR3 covers 15 residues. J was trimmed by 1 base and V by 4 bases; bases with no gene match: 7. Germline lookup yields CDR1 SGHRS and CDR2 YFSETQ. This CDR3 reads CASSNTGTAQETQYF. In DNA form, the CDR3 reads TGCGCCAGCAGCAACACCGGGACAGCCCAAGAGACCCAGTACTTC.

The CDR3 coding sequence is TGCGCCAGCAGCTTCGAACAGGGAGGCTCTGGGGCCAACGTCCTGACTTTC. Encoded protein: CASSFEQGGSGANVLTF. V usage is TRBV5-1 and J usage is TRBJ2-6; TRBD1 or TRBD2 may be the D gene (6 bases each). This CDR3 is built from 17 residues. Trimming left V 2 bases short and J 0 bases short, with 12 bases between. CDR1 is SGHRS, CDR2 YFSETQ, per germline.

This clonotype appeared many times. This chain links TRBV10-2 with TRBJ2-3; TRBD2 matches 9 bases. V was clipped by 7 bases and J by 4 bases; unmatched bases: 3. Germline V gene sequence: CDR1 WSHSY, CDR2 SAAADI. There are 13 residues in the CDR3. This CDR3 reads CASKTSGSDTQYF. The CDR3 DNA sequence: TGCGCCAGCAAAACTAGCGGGTCAGATACGCAGTATTTT.

Comment on this clonotype: This clone may be a read error of a much larger clone one base away. V and J are TRBV18 and TRBJ1-1; D gene uncertain. CDR1 and CDR2 from the germline V gene are KGHSH and LQKENI. The CDR3 runs 15 residues. The CDR3 is CTSSPLQLLNTEAFF. The CDR3 DNA is TGTACCAGCTCACCACTCCAGCTCTTGAACACTGAAGCTTTCTTT. Supplemented by reference TRBV18 and TRBJ1-1, the full variable domain reads NAGVMQNPRHLVRRRGQEARLRCSPMKGHSHVYWYRQLPEEGLKFMVYLQKENIIDESGMPKERFSAEFPKEGPSILRIQQVVRGDSAAYFCTSSPLQLLNTEAFFGQGTRLTVV.

Many counts were recorded for this clonotype. The genes are TRBV5-1 and TRBJ1-5; tentative D call: TRBD1 (5 bases). The CDR3 consists of 15 residues. Looked up from germline, CDR1 is SGHRS and CDR2 is YFSETQ. Trimming removed 0 bases at V and 3 bases at J, with 10 bases between. The CDR3 nucleotides are TGCGCCAGCAGCTTGGATTCAGGGATCAATCAGCCCCAGCATTTT. Its protein is CASSLDSGINQPQHF.

The chain combines TRBV3-1 with TRBJ2-7; weak D call: TRBD2 (6 bases). Germline-derived CDR1 and CDR2 are LGHDT and YNNKEL (reference sequence). V lost 10 bases and J 5 bases, leaving 24 bases between the germline ends. The CDR3 has 15 residues. The CDR3 DNA reads as TGTGCCACCTGCCTCGGGACTGGCAGGGTCCACGAGCAGTACTTC. Its protein product is CATCLGTGRVHEQYF.

The chain is built from TRBV29-1 and TRBJ1-2; 7 nucleotides line up with TRBD1. From germline, CDR1 is SQVTM and CDR2 ANQGSEA. The CDR3 is 11 amino acids. V shed 2 bases and J 7 bases; nucleotides not matched to a gene: 1. CDR3 amino acids: CSVERDSGYTF. DNA of the CDR3: TGCAGCGTTGAACGGGACAGTGGCTACACCTTC.

This clonotype was observed many times. V and J are TRBV7-9 and TRBJ1-2, with D hard to call. Germline lookup yields CDR1 SEHNR and CDR2 FQNEAQ (reference sequence). V was clipped by 2 bases and J by 2 bases, with 6 bases between them. The CDR3 is made up of 13 amino acids. CDR3 sequence reads: CASSLQENYGYTF. The CDR3 DNA is TGTGCCAGCAGCTTACAGGAGAACTATGGCTACACCTTC.

The table lists this clonotype with many counts. The chain uses TRBV12-3 or TRBV12-4 and TRBJ2-5; a possible D gene is TRBD2 (6 bases). Trimming shortened V by 6 bases and J by 1 base, and 12 bases separated the two germline ends. The CDR3 covers 14 residues. The CDR3 sequence: CASRRDPSQETQYF. The CDR3 DNA reads as TGTGCCAGCAGGCGGGACCCCTCCCAAGAGACCCAGTACTTC.

The sample holds many counts of this clonotype. This chain uses TRBV29-1 with TRBJ2-1; 8 positions agree with TRBD2. V shed 7 bases and J 2 bases; nucleotides not matched to a gene: 1. This CDR3 is 12 amino acids long. The germline CDR1 and CDR2 sequences are SQVTM and ANQGSEA. CDR3 sequence: CSAGGPYNEQFF. In nucleotides, the CDR3 is TGCAGCGCGGGGGGGCCCTACAATGAGCAGTTCTTC.

This clonotype came up many times. V usage is TRBV5-1 and J usage is TRBJ1-1, with 8 nucleotides matching TRBD1. Germline assignment: CDR1 SGHRS and CDR2 YFSETQ. V gave up 0 bases and J gave up 5 bases; unmatched junction bases: 9. The CDR3 extends over 16 amino acids. CDR3 coding DNA: TGCGCCAGCAGCTTGGCAGGGGGCGAGTTTTATACTGAAGCTTTCTTT. Protein sequence: CASSLAGGEFYTEAFF.

The V call is TRBV5-6, the J call TRBJ2-7, with unresolved D. CDR3 length: 13 amino acids. V was cut by 8 bases and J by 4 bases, with 16 bases left in between. CDR1 SGHDT and CDR2 YYEEEE come from the germline V gene. This CDR3 is CARSPRSRYEQYF. CDR3 nucleotides: TGTGCCAGGAGCCCCCGGTCTCGGTACGAGCAGTACTTC. Complete variable domain (other parts from reference TRBV5-6 and TRBJ2-7): DAGVTQSPTHLIKTRGQQVTLRCSPKSGHDTVSWYQQALGQGPQFIFQYYEEEERQRGNFPDRFSGHQFPNYSSELNVNALLLGDSALYLCARSPRSRYEQYFGPGTRLTVT.

Ten or more counts support this clonotype. CDR3 coding DNA: TGCGCCAGCAGCAGTCGATATAGCGGGGGGGCAGTAGATACGCAGTATTTT. It translates to CASSSRYSGGAVDTQYF. The V and J genes are TRBV5-1 and TRBJ2-3; 11 nucleotides match TRBD2. With 4 bases clipped from V and 5 bases from J, the junction kept 12 bases outside the gene matches. Looked up from germline, CDR1 is SGHRS and CDR2 is YFSETQ. The CDR3 runs 17 residues.

This clonotype was seen ten or more times. The chain has TRBV5-1 and TRBJ2-2, with 7 bases fitting TRBD1. V was pared by 1 base and J by 4 bases, with 7 bases of the junction left unmatched. The length of the CDR3 is 16 residues. The germline V gene encodes CDR1 SGHRS and CDR2 YFSETQ. The CDR3 nucleotides read TGCGCCAGCAGCTTGCATACAGGGGCGAGCACCGGGGAGCTGTTTTTT. It translates to CASSLHTGASTGELFF.

This clonotype was observed at least ten times. J is TRBJ2-3 and V is TRBV7-2; D unresolved. V was pared by 1 base and J by 2 bases, with 10 bases between. Per germline, CDR1 SGHTA and CDR2 FQGNSA. The CDR3 totals 15 residues. The CDR3 sequence is CASSLDVRITDTQYF. The CDR3 DNA sequence: TGTGCCAGCAGCTTAGACGTCCGGATCACAGATACGCAGTATTTT.